This TCR beta chain was captured in a study of control samples from healthy donors and cancer patients. The CDR3 covers 18 residues. Per the germline V gene, CDR1 is WNHNN and CDR2 is SYGVQD (reference sequence). After removal of 4 bases from V and 8 bases from J, the junction contained 18 bases not matched to a gene. The method was immunoSEQ multiplex PCR; TCRdb's version includes in-frame clones alone and lacks a portion of them. This sample has some 120,000 clones, with approximately 93% found just once. The sample was blood. This chain joins TRBV10-1 and TRBJ2-1; 9 nucleotides align to TRBD1. The TCR sequence derives from a young woman in good health. CDR3 sequence reads: CASSGGAAGTGNTDEQFF. The CDR3 region has the DNA TGCGCCAGCAGTGGTGGTGCCGCCGGGACAGGGAATACCGATGAGCAGTTCTTC.